The entry below describes one T cell receptor (beta chain). This entry is derived from a study of blood T cell repertoires in COVID-19. The method was immunoSEQ multiplex PCR; TCRdb's version includes in-frame clones alone and lacks a portion of them. The sample shows fewer than 250,000 clones, around 90% of them seen only once. Sequencing used PBMCs or T cells enriched from blood (not recorded which). The clonotype originates from a man aged 25-40 years who had been exposed to COVID-19.

The CDR3 sequence: CASRRGLAGGQETQYF. The CDR3 nucleotides read TGTGCCAGCAGACGAGGACTAGCGGGGGGTCAGGAGACCCAGTACTTC. This chain uses TRBV7-2 with TRBJ2-5; 14 bases fit TRBD2. The junction had 8 bases not matched to a gene; V was cut back by 6 bases and J by 5 bases. Per the germline V gene, CDR1 is SGHTA and CDR2 is FQGNSA. This CDR3 has 16 amino acids.